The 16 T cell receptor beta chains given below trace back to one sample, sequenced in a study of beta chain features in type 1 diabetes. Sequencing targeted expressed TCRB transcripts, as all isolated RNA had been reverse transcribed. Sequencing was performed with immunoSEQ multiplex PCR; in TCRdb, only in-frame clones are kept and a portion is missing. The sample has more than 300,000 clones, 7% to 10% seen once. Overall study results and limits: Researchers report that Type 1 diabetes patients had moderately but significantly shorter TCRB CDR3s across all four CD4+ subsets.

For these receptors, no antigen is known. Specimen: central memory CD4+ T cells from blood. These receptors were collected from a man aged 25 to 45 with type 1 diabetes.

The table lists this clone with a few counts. The CDR3: CASSVPGLAQTQYF. Written as DNA, the CDR3 is TGCGCCAGCAGCGTACCGGGACTAGCCCAGACCCAGTACTTC. The genes are TRBV5-1 and TRBJ2-5, with 9 bases lining up with TRBD2. Looked up from germline, CDR1 is SGHRS and CDR2 is YFSETQ. Unmatched junction bases numbered 7, after V lost 4 bases and J lost 6 bases. The CDR3 has 14 amino acids.

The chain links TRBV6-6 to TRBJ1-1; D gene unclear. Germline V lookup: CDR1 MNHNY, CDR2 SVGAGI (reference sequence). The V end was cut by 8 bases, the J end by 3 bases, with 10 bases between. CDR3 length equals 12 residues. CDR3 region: CASSARDTEAFF. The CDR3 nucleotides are TGTGCCAGCTCAGCGCGGGACACTGAAGCTTTCTTT.

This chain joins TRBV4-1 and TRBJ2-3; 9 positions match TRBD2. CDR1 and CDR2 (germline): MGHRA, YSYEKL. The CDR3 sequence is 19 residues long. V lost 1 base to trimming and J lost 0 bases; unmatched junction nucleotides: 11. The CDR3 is CASSQGFLAGRASTDTQYF. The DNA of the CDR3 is TGCGCCAGCAGCCAAGGCTTCCTAGCGGGGAGAGCTAGCACAGATACGCAGTATTTT.

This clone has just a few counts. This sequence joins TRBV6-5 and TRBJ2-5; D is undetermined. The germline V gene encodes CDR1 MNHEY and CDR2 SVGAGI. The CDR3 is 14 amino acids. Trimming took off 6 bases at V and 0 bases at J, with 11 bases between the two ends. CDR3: CASSPDGDQETQYF. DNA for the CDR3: TGTGCCAGCAGCCCGGACGGCGACCAAGAGACCCAGTACTTC.

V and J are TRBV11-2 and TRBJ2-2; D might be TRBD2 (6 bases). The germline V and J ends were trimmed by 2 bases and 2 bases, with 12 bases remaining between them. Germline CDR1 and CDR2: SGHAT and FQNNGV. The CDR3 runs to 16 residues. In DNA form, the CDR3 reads TGTGCCAGCAGCTTAATGGAGGGAGGAAACACCGGGGAGCTGTTTTTT. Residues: CASSLMEGGNTGELFF.

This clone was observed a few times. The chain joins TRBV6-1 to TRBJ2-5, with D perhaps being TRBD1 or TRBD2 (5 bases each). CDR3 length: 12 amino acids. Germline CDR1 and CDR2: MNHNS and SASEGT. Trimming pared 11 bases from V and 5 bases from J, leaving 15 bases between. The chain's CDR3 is CALGTTGETQYF. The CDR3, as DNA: TGTGCCCTTGGGACGACCGGGGAGACCCAGTACTTC.

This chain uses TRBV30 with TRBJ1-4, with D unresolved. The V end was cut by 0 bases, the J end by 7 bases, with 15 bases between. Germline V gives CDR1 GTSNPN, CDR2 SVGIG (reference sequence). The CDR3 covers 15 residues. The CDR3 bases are TGTGCCTGGAGTGTAAGTGGGCCAAGGCGTGAAAAACTGTTTTTT. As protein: CAWSVSGPRREKLFF. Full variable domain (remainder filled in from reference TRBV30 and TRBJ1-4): SQTIHQWPATLVQPVGSPLSLECTVEGTSNPNLYWYRQAAGRGLQLLFYSVGIGQISSEVPQNLSASRPQDRQFILSSKKLLLSDSGFYLCAWSVSGPRREKLFFGSGTQLSVL.

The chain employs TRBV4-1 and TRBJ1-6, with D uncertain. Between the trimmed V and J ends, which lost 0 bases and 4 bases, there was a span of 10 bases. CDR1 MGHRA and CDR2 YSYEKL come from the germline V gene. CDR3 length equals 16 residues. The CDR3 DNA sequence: TGCGCCAGCAGCCAAGAAACAGCCGGATATAATTCACCCCTCCACTTT. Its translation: CASSQETAGYNSPLHF.

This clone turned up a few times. CDR3 nucleotide sequence: TGTGCCAGCAGGGGGGACAGGAAGGCTGAAGCTTTCTTT. Amino acid sequence: CASRGDRKAEAFF. V gene TRBV2 combines with J gene TRBJ1-1; 8 nucleotides agree with TRBD1. From germline, CDR1 is SNHLY and CDR2 FYNNEI. The trim removed 6 bases at V and 6 bases at J, leaving 6 bases unmatched. This CDR3 has 13 residues.

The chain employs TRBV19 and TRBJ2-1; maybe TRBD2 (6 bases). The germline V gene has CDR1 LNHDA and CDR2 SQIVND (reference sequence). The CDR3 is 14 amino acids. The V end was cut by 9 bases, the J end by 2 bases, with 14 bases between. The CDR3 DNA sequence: TGTGCCAGCCGCGGGGCCAGTGCCTACAATGAGCAGTTCTTC. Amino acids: CASRGASAYNEQFF.

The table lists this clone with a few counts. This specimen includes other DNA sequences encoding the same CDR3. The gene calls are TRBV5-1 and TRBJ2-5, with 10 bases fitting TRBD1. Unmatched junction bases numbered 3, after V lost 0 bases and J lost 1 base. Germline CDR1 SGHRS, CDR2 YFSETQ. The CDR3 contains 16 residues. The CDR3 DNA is TGCGCCAGCAGCTTGGGTGACAGGGGGCGCCAAGAGACCCAGTACTTC. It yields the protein CASSLGDRGRQETQYF.

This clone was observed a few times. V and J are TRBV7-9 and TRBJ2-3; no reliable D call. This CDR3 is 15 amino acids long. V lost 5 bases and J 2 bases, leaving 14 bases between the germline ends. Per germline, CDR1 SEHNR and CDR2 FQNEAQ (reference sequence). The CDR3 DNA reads TGTGCCAGCAGCCCGAGAGTTGACCCCACAGATACGCAGTATTTT. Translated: CASSPRVDPTDTQYF. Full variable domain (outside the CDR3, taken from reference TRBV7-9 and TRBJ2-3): DTGVSQNPRHKITKRGQNVTFRCDPISEHNRLYWYRQTLGQGPEFLTYFQNEAQLEKSRLLSDRFSAERPKGSFSTLEIQRTEQGDSAMYLCASSPRVDPTDTQYFGPGTRLTVL.

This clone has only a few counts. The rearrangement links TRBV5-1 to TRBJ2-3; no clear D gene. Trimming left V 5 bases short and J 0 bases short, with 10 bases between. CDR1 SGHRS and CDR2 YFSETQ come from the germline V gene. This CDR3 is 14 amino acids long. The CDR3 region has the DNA TGCGCCAGCAGACCTCAATCTAGCACAGATACGCAGTATTTT. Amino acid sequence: CASRPQSSTDTQYF.

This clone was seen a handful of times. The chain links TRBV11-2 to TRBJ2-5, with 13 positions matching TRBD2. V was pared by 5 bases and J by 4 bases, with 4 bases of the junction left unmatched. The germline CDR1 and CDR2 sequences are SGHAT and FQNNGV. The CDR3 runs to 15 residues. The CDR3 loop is CASSDRTSGGETQYF. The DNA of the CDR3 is TGTGCCAGCAGCGATAGGACTAGCGGGGGAGAGACCCAGTACTTC. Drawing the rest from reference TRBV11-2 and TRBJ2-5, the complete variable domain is EAGVAQSPRYKIIEKRQSVAFWCNPISGHATLYWYQQILGQGPKLLIQFQNNGVVDDSQLPKDRFSAERLKGVDSTLKIQPAKLEDSAVYLCASSDRTSGGETQYFGPGTRLLVL.

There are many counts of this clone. The CDR3 sequence: CASSYRAHPQGTDTQYF. The DNA of the CDR3 is TGCGCCAGCAGCTACAGGGCCCACCCCCAAGGCACAGATACGCAGTATTTT. The V call is TRBV5-1, the J call TRBJ2-3, with D possibly matching TRBD1 (6 bases). V lost 3 bases, J lost 1 base, and 18 bases lay in between. CDR1 and CDR2 from the germline V gene are SGHRS and YFSETQ. CDR3 length: 17 amino acids. The full variable domain, completed using reference TRBV5-1 and TRBJ2-3, is KAGVTQTPRYLIKTRGQQVTLSCSPISGHRSVSWYQQTPGQGLQFLFEYFSETQRNKGNFPGRFSGRQFSNSRSEMNVSTLELGDSALYLCASSYRAHPQGTDTQYFGPGTRLTVL.

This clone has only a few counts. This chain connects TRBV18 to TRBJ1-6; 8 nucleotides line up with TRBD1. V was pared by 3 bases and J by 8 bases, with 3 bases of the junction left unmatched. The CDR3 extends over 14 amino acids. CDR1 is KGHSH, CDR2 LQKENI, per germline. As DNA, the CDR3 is TGTGCCAGCTCACCGACAGGGGTAGATTCACCCCTCCACTTT. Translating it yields CASSPTGVDSPLHF.